A selection of T cell receptor beta chains follows, all from one sample in a study of T cell responses to AZD1222 COVID-19 vaccine. The repertoire was sequenced with immunoSEQ multiplex PCR; TCRdb's copy has only in-frame clones and lacks some. This table holds some 150,000 clones, less than 95% found once. The source was peripheral blood, collected on day 0 of AZD1222 vaccination. Every receptor here comes from an adult in good health. The CDR3 runs from the conserved cysteine through the conserved F or W. A D gene is named only where the DNA matches it firmly. Clone size is stated in some rows and not others, as once, few, many or a class when expanded.

clone_size	d_call	v_call	j_call	cdr3_nt	cdr3_aa
-	-	TRBV29-1	TRBJ1-4	TGCAGCGTTGAGACTACGGGAGAACTGTTTTTT	CSVETTGELFF
-	-	TRBV28	TRBJ2-7	TGTGCCAGCAGTTTAACGGACAACGAGCAGTACTTC	CASSLTDNEQYF
once	-	TRBV10-1	TRBJ1-4	TGCGCCAGCAGAAAAGGCAGACATGAAAAACTGTTTTTT	CASRKGRHEKLFF
-	TRBD1	TRBV19	TRBJ2-5	TGTGCCAGTAGTATCTACGGACAGGGGGAGACCCAGTACTTC	CASSIYGQGETQYF
-	-	TRBV18	TRBJ2-1	TGTGCCAGCTCACCACCTTCTAACTCCTACAATGAGCAGTTCTTC	CASSPPSNSYNEQFF
-	TRBD1	TRBV18	TRBJ1-2	TGTGCCAGCTCACCGCCCGGGACAGGGTACTATGGCTACACCTTC	CASSPPGTGYYGYTF
-	TRBD1	TRBV4-3	TRBJ2-3	TGCGCCAGCAGCCAAGGGTTCTTGGACAGGGGGCTCGGCACAGATACGCAGTATTTT	CASSQGFLDRGLGTDTQYF
few	-	TRBV29-1	TRBJ1-1	TGCAGCGTTACGGTTATGAACACTGAAGCTTTCTTT	CSVTVMNTEAFF
-	-	TRBV6-5	TRBJ2-1	TGTGCCAGCAGTCCATTCAACAATGAGCAGTTCTTC	CASSPFNNEQFF
-	TRBD1	TRBV11-2	TRBJ2-1	TGTGCCAGCAGCTCCGACAGGGGTACCTACAATGAGCAGTTCTTC	CASSSDRGTYNEQFF
-	-	TRBV7-2	TRBJ2-3	TGTGCCAGCAGCTTAGGACTGTCGGATACGCAGTATTTT	CASSLGLSDTQYF
-	TRBD2	TRBV2	TRBJ2-7	TGTGCCAGCAGTGAAGAGACTAGCGGGAGGACCCACGAGCAGTACTTC	CASSEETSGRTHEQYF
-	-	TRBV29-1	TRBJ1-2	TGCAGCGTGGTCGGATTTAACTATGGCTACACCTTC	CSVVGFNYGYTF
-	-	TRBV21-1	TRBJ1-5	TGTGCCAGCAGCAAGTGGCAAACCTTCGGGACAGTTAGCAATCAGCCCCAGCATTTT	CASSKWQTFGTVSNQPQHF
-	-	TRBV28	TRBJ2-5	TGTGCCAGCAGTTTGTACAGGGAAGGGGGAGAGACCCAGTACTTC	CASSLYREGGETQYF
-	-	TRBV27	TRBJ1-2	TGTGCCAGCAGACGCCTTTCAGGGGTTCGCGGCTACACCTTC	CASRRLSGVRGYTF
-	-	TRBV2	TRBJ1-1	TGTGCCAGCAGGGAGGGTTGGACTGAAGCTTTCTTT	CASREGWTEAFF
-	TRBD1	TRBV5-5	TRBJ2-5	TGTGCCAGCAGCTCTGGGACAGGGGACTTGGAGACCCAGTACTTC	CASSSGTGDLETQYF
few	-	TRBV9	TRBJ1-3	TGTGCTAGCGCTCCTGGACAGCACTCTGGAAACACCATATATTTT	CASAPGQHSGNTIYF
-	TRBD1	TRBV28	TRBJ1-5	TGTGCCAGCAGTTTACGGGGGACAGGGGCCGCTAGCAATCAGCCCCAGCATTTT	CASSLRGTGAASNQPQHF
-	TRBD1	TRBV5-4	TRBJ2-4	TGTGCCAGCAGCCTTTCCGGGACAGGGAACATTCAGTACTTC	CASSLSGTGNIQYF
-	TRBD1	TRBV11-3	TRBJ2-3	TGTGCCAGCAGCAGAGGACAGGGGCTCACAGATACGCAGTATTTT	CASSRGQGLTDTQYF
-	-	TRBV7-2	TRBJ2-7	TGTGCCAGCAGCTCGGGACCTGGAGACGAGCAGTACTTC	CASSSGPGDEQYF
-	TRBD2	TRBV11-2	TRBJ2-1	TGTGCCAGCAGGCATAGCGGGGCGTTCTACAATGAGCAGTTCTTC	CASRHSGAFYNEQFF
-	-	TRBV9	TRBJ1-3	TGTGCCAGCAGCGTAGGGGTTGGCACTCGCTCTGGAAACACCATATATTTT	CASSVGVGTRSGNTIYF
-	TRBD1	TRBV27	TRBJ1-1	TGTGCCAGCAGTCTACGGACAGGGAAAGCTTTCTTT	CASSLRTGKAFF
-	-	TRBV6-5	TRBJ1-2	TGTGCCAGCAGTCACGGGACCGGACATGGCTACACCTTC	CASSHGTGHGYTF
-	-	TRBV13	TRBJ2-7	TGTGCCAGCAGCTTTGGAGGGCTATTAAACGAGCAGTACTTC	CASSFGGLLNEQYF
-	TRBD2	TRBV5-1	TRBJ2-7	TGCGCCAGCAGCCCAGAAGCGGGACTGGTATACGAGCAGTACTTC	CASSPEAGLVYEQYF
-	-	TRBV18	TRBJ1-2	TGTGCCAGCTCACCAAACTCGGAGTATGGCTACACCTTC	CASSPNSEYGYTF
-	-	TRBV5-8	TRBJ1-5	TGTGCCAGCAGACTATACCGGGATAGCAATCAGCCCCAGCATTTT	CASRLYRDSNQPQHF
-	-	TRBV27	TRBJ1-2	TGTGCCAGCAGGCGGGAACCTGGGAACTATGGCTACACCTTC	CASRREPGNYGYTF
-	-	TRBV5-8	TRBJ1-5	TGTGCCAGCAGCTTGGACAGCAATCAGCCCCAGCATTTT	CASSLDSNQPQHF
-	-	TRBV28	TRBJ2-5	TGTGCCAGCAGTTTAACTCCGGGAGAGACCCAGTACTTC	CASSLTPGETQYF
-	-	TRBV14	TRBJ1-4	TGTGCCAGCAGCCAAGTGGGGAAGAAGGATGAAAAACTGTTTTTT	CASSQVGKKDEKLFF
-	-	TRBV4-1	TRBJ2-3	TGCGCCAGCAGCCCCTCCTACGGGGACTTTAGCACAGATACGCAGTATTTT	CASSPSYGDFSTDTQYF
-	-	TRBV28	TRBJ1-5	TGTGCCAGCAGTGGGGGGGACTTTCAGCCCCAGCATTTT	CASSGGDFQPQHF
-	-	TRBV4-1	TRBJ2-1	TGCGCCAGCAGCCAAGAAAATTACAATGAGCAGTTCTTC	CASSQENYNEQFF
-	-	TRBV4-2	TRBJ2-5	TGTACCAGCAGCCAAGATATGGGATCCTCTGGGGAGACCCAGTACTTC	CTSSQDMGSSGETQYF
-	TRBD1	TRBV5-1	TRBJ2-6	TGCGCCAGCAGCTTGGGAGGACAGGGCTTCTCTGGGGCCAACGTCCTGACTTTC	CASSLGGQGFSGANVLTF
-	TRBD1	TRBV20-1	TRBJ1-2	TGCAGTGCTAGTCCAAGGACAGGAAATCCTAACTATGGCTACACCTTC	CSASPRTGNPNYGYTF
once	-	TRBV28	TRBJ2-7	TGTGCCAGCAGCCGCCCGGGACTCTCCTACGAGCAGTACTTC	CASSRPGLSYEQYF
-	-	TRBV7-8	TRBJ2-7	TGTGCCAGCAGCTTAAATGCGGGATCCTACGAGCAGTACTTC	CASSLNAGSYEQYF
-	TRBD2	TRBV11-3	TRBJ2-7	TGTGCCAGCAGCTCTAGCGGGAGGGGCTCCGAGCAGTACTTC	CASSSSGRGSEQYF
-	-	TRBV14	TRBJ2-7	TGTGCCAGCAGCCAGACAGTCGTCTACGAGCAGTACTTC	CASSQTVVYEQYF
-	-	TRBV10-3	TRBJ1-3	TGTGCCGCCGAGACAGGTCTAATCTCTGGAAACACCATATATTTT	CAAETGLISGNTIYF
-	-	TRBV27	TRBJ2-7	TGTGCCAGCAGTTTATCGTTAATGTCTAAGATCGAGCAGTACTTC	CASSLSLMSKIEQYF
-	TRBD1	TRBV18	TRBJ1-6	TGTGCCAGCTCACCGGGACAGTATAATTCACCCCTCCACTTT	CASSPGQYNSPLHF
-	-	TRBV18	TRBJ1-2	TGTGCCAGCTCACCACGACAGGACATTAACTATGGCTACACCTTC	CASSPRQDINYGYTF
once	TRBD2	TRBV29-1	TRBJ2-1	TGCAGCGTTGTAATAATAGCGGGAGACTCCTACAATGAGCAGTTCTTC	CSVVIIAGDSYNEQFF
-	TRBD2	TRBV15	TRBJ2-1	TGTGCCACCAGCAGCCTCCAGGGCGGGAGATCCTACAATGAGCAGTTCTTC	CATSSLQGGRSYNEQFF
-	-	TRBV5-1	TRBJ1-1	TGCGCCAGCCCCACGGTGGCAGGAGGAGCTTTCTTT	CASPTVAGGAFF
-	TRBD1	TRBV11-1	TRBJ1-3	TGTGCCAGCAGCTGGGACAGCGGACTTGGAAACACCATATATTTT	CASSWDSGLGNTIYF